The rows below give T cell receptor beta chains drawn from one sample of a study of control samples from healthy donors and cancer patients. Repertoires were generated with immunoSEQ multiplex PCR, while TCRdb's copy carries only in-frame clones and drops some. This repertoire includes some 180,000 clones. The sample taken for sequencing was blood. These receptors were taken from a woman in her 30s in good health. CDR3s include the opening cysteine and the closing phenylalanine or tryptophan. Each record gives: J gene, V gene, D gene, CDR3 DNA, CDR3 protein. A D gene is named only where the DNA matches it firmly.

TRBJ2-2	TRBV6-4	TRBD2	TGTGCCAGCAGGACTAGCGGGGGGGACACCGGGGAGCTGTTTTTT	CASRTSGGDTGELFF
TRBJ1-2	TRBV27	TRBD1	TGTGCCAGCAGGGGACAGAGCTATGGCTACACCTTC	CASRGQSYGYTF
TRBJ1-4	TRBV28	-	TGTGCCAGCAGCCCCTCGTACGGGGGCGGCCCTAGAGAAAAACTGTTTTTT	CASSPSYGGGPREKLFF
TRBJ2-3	TRBV18	-	TGTGCCAGCTCGTGGGGGGGCCGCACAGATACGCAGTATTTT	CASSWGGRTDTQYF
TRBJ1-6	TRBV2	-	TGTGCCAGCAGTGAATCCGTGACAGCTAATTCACCCCTCCACTTT	CASSESVTANSPLHF
TRBJ1-2	TRBV6-5	TRBD1	TGTGCCAGCAGTATTGACAGGGGCGGCTATGGCTACACCTTC	CASSIDRGGYGYTF
TRBJ2-7	TRBV25-1	-	TGTGCCAGCAGTGAATGGTTCAGTCCCGAGCAGTACTTC	CASSEWFSPEQYF
TRBJ2-7	TRBV3-1/TRBV3-2	TRBD2	TGTGCCAGCAGCGAAGCGGGGACCGAGCAGTACTTC	CASSEAGTEQYF
TRBJ1-5	TRBV7-8	-	TGTGCCAGCAGCTTAGTCCCGTACGGGCAGCACCAGCATTTT	CASSLVPYGQHQHF
TRBJ1-3	TRBV10-2	TRBD1	TGCGCCAGCAGTTTACAACAGGGGGCGGCTGGAAACACCATATATTTT	CASSLQQGAAGNTIYF
TRBJ1-5	TRBV5-5	-	TGTGCCAGCAGCCCCTTTTCAGGGGTAGTTCAGCCCCAGCATTTT	CASSPFSGVVQPQHF
TRBJ1-4	TRBV28	TRBD1	TGTGCCAGCACCCGGACAGGGGATGAGGAAAAACTGTTTTTT	CASTRTGDEEKLFF
TRBJ1-5	TRBV5-6	-	TGTGCCAGCAGCTTGAAGGGAGATCGAAGTTATAGCAATCAGCCCCAGCATTTT	CASSLKGDRSYSNQPQHF
TRBJ2-1	TRBV12-1	-	TGTGCCAGCAGCTTCTCGGGACAGGAGAACAATGAGCAGTTCTTC	CASSFSGQENNEQFF
TRBJ2-2	TRBV13	-	TGTGCCAGCAGCCCGCTAGCGAAGAACACCGGGGAGCTGTTTTTT	CASSPLAKNTGELFF